Listed here is a single T cell receptor beta chain. No antigen is known for it. The data stem from a study of cytomegalovirus exposure and HLA in healthy donors. In the study overall: Of a few hundred genotyped donors, roughly 86% clustered with self-reported Caucasian donors.

Notes on the study in general: Follow-up analysis later connected one missense variant in DCLRE1C with trimming of TCR beta V- and J-genes.

The junction had 16 bases not matched to a gene; V was cut back by 10 bases and J by 5 bases. From germline, CDR1 is MNHNS and CDR2 SASEGT. This CDR3 is built from 15 residues. PCR used 60 Vbeta primers and 13 Jbeta primers. The method was immunoSEQ multiplex PCR; TCRdb's version includes in-frame clones alone and lacks a portion of them. The table includes about 200,000 clones, approximately 80% detected once. Input material: PBMCs. This clonotype originated in a woman aged 25-40 years in good health and CMV-seronegative. This chain uses TRBV6-1 with TRBJ1-1, with 7 bases lining up with TRBD1. The CDR3 region has the DNA TGTGCCACCTATCGGGCAGGGGGGTTGAGGACTGAAGCTTTCTTT. Translated, it gives CATYRAGGLRTEAFF.